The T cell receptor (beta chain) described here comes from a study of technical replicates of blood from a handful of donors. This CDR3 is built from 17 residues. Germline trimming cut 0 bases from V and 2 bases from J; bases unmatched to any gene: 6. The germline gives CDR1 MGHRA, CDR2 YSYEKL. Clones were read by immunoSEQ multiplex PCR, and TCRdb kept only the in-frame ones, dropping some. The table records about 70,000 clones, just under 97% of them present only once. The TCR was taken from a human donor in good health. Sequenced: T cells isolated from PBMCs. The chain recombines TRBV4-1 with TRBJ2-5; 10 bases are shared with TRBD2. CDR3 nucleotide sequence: TGCGCCAGCAGCCAAGATTTGCCAGCGGGGGGGCAAGAGACCCAGTACTTC. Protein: CASSQDLPAGGQETQYF.